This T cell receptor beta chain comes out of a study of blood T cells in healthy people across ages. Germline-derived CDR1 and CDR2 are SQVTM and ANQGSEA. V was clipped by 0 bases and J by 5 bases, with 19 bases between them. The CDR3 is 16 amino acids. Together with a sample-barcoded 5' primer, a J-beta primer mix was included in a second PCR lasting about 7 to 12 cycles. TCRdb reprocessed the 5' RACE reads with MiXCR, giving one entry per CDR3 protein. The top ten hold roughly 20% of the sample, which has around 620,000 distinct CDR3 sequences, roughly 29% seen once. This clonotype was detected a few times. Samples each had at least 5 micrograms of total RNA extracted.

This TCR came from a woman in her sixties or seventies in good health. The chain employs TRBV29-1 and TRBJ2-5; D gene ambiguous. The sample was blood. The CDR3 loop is CSVEERRVWALETQYF. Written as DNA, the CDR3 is TGCAGCGTTGAAGAGCGTAGGGTCTGGGCTTTGGAGACCCAGTACTTC.